This TCR beta chain originates from a study of shared clonotypes between healthy human individuals. On the study more broadly: Donors, aged 18 to 49, were a couple of women and three men.

Data came from immunoSEQ multiplex PCR; TCRdb stores just in-frame clones and leaves some out. The sample lists about 1.4 million clones; approximately 96% were seen once. Each donor was a Caucasian adult residing in Nashville, Tennessee. Germline V CDR1 and CDR2: GTSNPN, SVGIG (reference sequence). The CDR3 length is 15 residues. V lost 5 bases and J 0 bases, leaving 16 bases between the germline ends. This receptor was identified in a man aged 25 to 40 in good health. This chain joins TRBV30 and TRBJ1-2; perhaps TRBD1 as D (5 bases). Sample: naive CD4+ T cells sorted from blood. Subset specified: CD45RA+ positively selected. The CDR3, as DNA: TGTGCCTGGCGGCCGTACCCGGGGCCTAACTATGGCTACACCTTC. It encodes CAWRPYPGPNYGYTF.